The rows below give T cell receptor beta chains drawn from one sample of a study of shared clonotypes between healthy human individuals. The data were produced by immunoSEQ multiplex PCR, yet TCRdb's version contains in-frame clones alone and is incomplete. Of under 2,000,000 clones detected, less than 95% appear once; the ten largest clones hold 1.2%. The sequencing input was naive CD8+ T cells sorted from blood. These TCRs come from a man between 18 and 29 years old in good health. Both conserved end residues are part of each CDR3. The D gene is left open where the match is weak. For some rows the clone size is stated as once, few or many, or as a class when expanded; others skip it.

TGCGCCAGCAGCCAAGTCTGGGGGGGCGTAGACACTGAAGCTTTCTTT	CASSQVWGGVDTEAFF	.	TRBJ1-1	.	TRBV4-3
TGTGCCAGCAGTTACTCTTGGCAGCCTCCATACTATGGCTACACCTTC	CASSYSWQPPYYGYTF	.	TRBJ1-2	.	TRBV6-5
TGTGCCAGCAGCACCCGGGAACTAGCAGCCTACAATGAGCAGTTCTTC	CASSTRELAAYNEQFF	.	TRBJ2-1	.	TRBV7-9
TGTGCCACCCGGCCGTGGGGGGCGAGCACAGATACGCAGTATTTT	CATRPWGASTDTQYF	.	TRBJ2-3	.	TRBV27
TGTGCCAGCAGCACCCTATCCGGGACAGATGCAGATACGCAGTATTTT	CASSTLSGTDADTQYF	TRBD1	TRBJ2-3	.	TRBV9
TGTGCCAGCAGCTTGGACAGGGGCGGTGAAAGCTACACCTTC	CASSLDRGGESYTF	TRBD1	TRBJ1-2	.	TRBV5-4
TGCGCCAGCAGCTTGCTAGCGGGGCTTCTCACAGATACGCAGTATTTT	CASSLLAGLLTDTQYF	TRBD2	TRBJ2-3	.	TRBV5-1
TGCGCCAGCAGCCAAGAGGAGGGGGGGACCTACAATGAGCAGTTCTTC	CASSQEEGGTYNEQFF	.	TRBJ2-1	.	TRBV4-3
TGTGCCAGCAGTACCCGGGACAGCTCCTACAATGAGCAGTTCTTC	CASSTRDSSYNEQFF	TRBD1	TRBJ2-1	.	TRBV25-1
TGTGCCAGCAGCTTGGGGGACGGCGACAATGAGCAGTTCTTC	CASSLGDGDNEQFF	.	TRBJ2-1	.	TRBV5-4
TGTGCCAGCAGCTTAGGAGGGAGGGCCAATGAGCAGTTCTTC	CASSLGGRANEQFF	TRBD2	TRBJ2-1	.	TRBV7-9
TGTGCCAGCAGTGAAGGGGATCCCCTGTTCTTC	CASSEGDPLFF	.	TRBJ2-1	once	TRBV6-1
TGTGCCAGCAGCGTAGACGGGGAGGGGATCGACGAGCAGTACTTC	CASSVDGEGIDEQYF	TRBD2	TRBJ2-7	.	TRBV9
TGCGCCAGCAGCCAACAGGGGGCCCCGGCAATGAACACTGAAGCTTTCTTT	CASSQQGAPAMNTEAFF	TRBD1	TRBJ1-1	once	TRBV4-1
TGTGCCAGCAGTTTGCCGGGAAGGGGCATGAACACTGAAGCTTTCTTT	CASSLPGRGMNTEAFF	.	TRBJ1-1	.	TRBV5-4
TGTGCCAGCAGCGCTAGCGGGGGGCCCTACGAGCAGTACTTC	CASSASGGPYEQYF	TRBD2	TRBJ2-7	.	TRBV13
TGTGCCAGTAGTATGATATGGGGGACCACCGGGGAGCTGTTTTTT	CASSMIWGTTGELFF	.	TRBJ2-2	.	TRBV19
TGTGCCTGGAGTGTAGACAGGGGCACTGAAGCTTTCTTT	CAWSVDRGTEAFF	TRBD1	TRBJ1-1	.	TRBV30
TGTGCCATCAGTTACGCCGGGACAGGGGGCGAAGTGAACTATGGCTACACCTTC	CAISYAGTGGEVNYGYTF	TRBD1	TRBJ1-2	.	TRBV10-3
TGTGCCTGGGCGGGAGGAGGGGGCTATGGCTACACCTTC	CAWAGGGGYGYTF	.	TRBJ1-2	.	TRBV30
TGCGCCAGCAGCCAAGTCCAGGGGGAAGTGGAAAAACTGTTTTTT	CASSQVQGEVEKLFF	TRBD1	TRBJ1-4	.	TRBV4-1
TGTGCCAGCAGCTTTCAGGGGGGTCAGGTAGCTTTCTTT	CASSFQGGQVAFF	TRBD1	TRBJ1-1	once	TRBV5-6
TGTGCCAGCAGCCTCGGGGGGAGGAACACTGAAGCTTTCTTT	CASSLGGRNTEAFF	.	TRBJ1-1	.	TRBV11-2
TGTGCCAGCAGTCCGACACTAATACCCTCCTACGAGCAGTACTTC	CASSPTLIPSYEQYF	.	TRBJ2-7	.	TRBV27
TGTGCCAGCTCACCAGACAGCACAGATACGCAGTATTTT	CASSPDSTDTQYF	.	TRBJ2-3	.	TRBV18
TGTGCCAGCAGTGTGGGGGTCTACGAGCAGTACTTC	CASSVGVYEQYF	.	TRBJ2-7	.	TRBV25-1
TGTGCCTGTAGTATGGCAGGGAATGGCTACACCTTC	CACSMAGNGYTF	.	TRBJ1-2	few	TRBV30